These 27 T cell receptor beta chains originate from one sample sequenced in a study of cytomegalovirus exposure and HLA in healthy donors (dated by TCRdb to the late 2010s). Libraries were made using the immunoSEQ multiplex PCR assay. For the multiplex PCR, a mixture combining 60 forward primers for TCR Vbeta segments and 13 reverse primers for TCR Jbeta segments was used. Imported from immuneACCESS, the table was reduced by TCRdb to in-frame sequences with V and J called. These copies leave out some clones; in studies compared against another copy, an unresolved V gene accounts for under half, and the cause of the remainder is not known. The sample table records fewer than 100,000 clones. The ten biggest clones cover about 0.5% of the sample. The sequenced material came from PBMCs. These receptors all stem from a man aged 50 or older in good health and CMV-seronegative.

This sequence joins TRBV28 and TRBJ2-7; D is possibly TRBD1 (5 bases). Germline CDR1 and CDR2: MDHEN and SYDVKM. This CDR3 region has 16 residues. Trimming stripped 1 base from V and 2 bases from J, with 15 bases between. Written as DNA, the CDR3 is TGTGCCAGCAGTTTATACCGGGCAGGGAACACCTACGAGCAGTACTTC. Amino acid sequence: CASSLYRAGNTYEQYF.

The chain joins TRBV7-2 to TRBJ2-3, with 8 bases aligning to TRBD1. This CDR3 has 18 residues. Per the germline V gene, CDR1 is SGHTA and CDR2 is FQGNSA. The J segment lost 1 base and the V segment lost 5 bases, leaving 14 bases of the junction unmatched. The CDR3 spells CASSAGFGQGVGTDTQYF. The CDR3 DNA follows: TGTGCCAGCAGCGCGGGCTTTGGACAGGGAGTGGGCACAGATACGCAGTATTTT.

This chain joins TRBV28 and TRBJ1-5; a weak D match, TRBD1 (5 bases). Looked up from germline, CDR1 is MDHEN and CDR2 is SYDVKM. The CDR3 has 14 residues. The germline V and J ends were trimmed by 2 bases and 5 bases, with 10 bases remaining between them. Here the CDR3 DNA reads TGTGCCAGCAGTTTACAGGCAGGGTATCAGCCCCAGCATTTT. Protein: CASSLQAGYQPQHF.

The rearrangement joins TRBV5-1 to TRBJ2-1, with D maybe TRBD1 (5 bases). V was shortened by 6 bases and J by 7 bases, with 11 bases between the two germline ends. This CDR3 is built from 12 residues. Germline CDR1 reads SGHRS; CDR2 reads YFSETQ. The CDR3 loop reads CASIGETNEQFF. CDR3 sequence (DNA): TGCGCCAGCATAGGGGAAACGAATGAGCAGTTCTTC.

The chain recombines TRBV7-8 with TRBJ2-7, with no clear D. Germline V gene lookup returns CDR1 SGHVS and CDR2 FQNEAQ. The CDR3 contains 13 residues. V shed 0 bases and J shed 2 bases, with 5 bases lying between them. CDR3 nucleotides: TGTGCCAGCAGCTTAGCGCGGACCTACGAGCAGTACTTC. Its protein product is CASSLARTYEQYF.

This chain links TRBV6-5 with TRBJ2-3; a possible D gene is TRBD2 (5 bases). With 0 bases removed from V and 2 bases from J, the gap between germline ends came to 9 bases. The V gene's germline CDR1 is MNHEY and CDR2 SVGAGI. The CDR3 contains 15 residues. The CDR3 is CASSYSEGPTDTQYF. CDR3 DNA sequence: TGTGCCAGCAGTTACTCAGAGGGCCCCACAGATACGCAGTATTTT.

The chain is built from TRBV6-4 and TRBJ1-1; D unresolved. In germline, CDR1 is MRHNA, CDR2 SNTAGT. The CDR3 consists of 13 residues. Between the trimmed V and J ends, which lost 5 bases and 0 bases, there was a span of 7 bases. The CDR3 loop reads CASSFQVNTEAFF. CDR3 nucleotides: TGTGCCAGCAGTTTTCAGGTGAACACTGAAGCTTTCTTT.

J is TRBJ2-2 and V is TRBV6-1; D uncertain. Germline V CDR1 and CDR2: MNHNS, SASEGT. The CDR3 totals 13 residues. V was pared by 2 bases and J by 8 bases, with 9 bases between. DNA of the CDR3: TGTGCCAGCAGTGAAACTTCAGGTGGGGAGCTGTTTTTT. Protein: CASSETSGGELFF.

The chain combines TRBV5-1 with TRBJ2-2, with D maybe TRBD2 (6 bases). The CDR3 consists of 15 residues. V was shortened by 1 base and J by 1 base, with 8 bases between the two germline ends. Germline V gene lookup returns CDR1 SGHRS and CDR2 YFSETQ. The CDR3, as DNA: TGCGCCAGCAGCTTGTTCGGGGGGAACACCGGGGAGCTGTTTTTT. Amino acids: CASSLFGGNTGELFF.

J is TRBJ1-2 and V is TRBV4-1; TRBD1 might be the D (6 bases). Germline V gene sequence: CDR1 MGHRA, CDR2 YSYEKL. V dropped 3 bases and J dropped 9 bases, with 14 bases sitting between them. CDR3 length: 13 residues. The CDR3 DNA sequence: TGCGCCAGCAGCCAGGCTGACAGGAGACGCTACACCTTC. It encodes CASSQADRRRYTF.

V and J are TRBV29-1 and TRBJ2-5; weak D call: TRBD1 (6 bases). The germline V gene encodes CDR1 SQVTM and CDR2 ANQGSEA. The CDR3 runs 17 residues. The germline V and J ends were trimmed by 3 bases and 1 base, with 21 bases remaining between them. The CDR3 bases are TGCAGCGTTGACGGGTGGGGGCGGCGTTTGGGCCAAGAGACCCAGTACTTC. Translated, it gives CSVDGWGRRLGQETQYF.

The chain employs TRBV27 and TRBJ2-7; D is possibly TRBD2 (6 bases). V lost 1 base and J 6 bases, leaving 13 bases between the germline ends. Germline V gene data show CDR1 as MNHEY and CDR2 as SMNVEV (reference sequence). The CDR3 is 14 amino acids. CDR3 amino acids: CASSLLGGIREQYF. The CDR3 DNA follows: TGTGCCAGCAGTTTATTGGGCGGGATCCGCGAGCAGTACTTC.

V and J are TRBV6-4 and TRBJ2-3; 7 nucleotides line up with TRBD2. The V and J ends lost 5 bases and 7 bases, in that order; junction bases with no gene match: 3. The CDR3 length is 12 residues. Germline CDR1 is MRHNA and CDR2 is SNTAGT. Written as DNA, the CDR3 is TGTGCCAGCAGTACGGGGGGTAATACGCAGTATTTT. Translating gives CASSTGGNTQYF.

The rearrangement links TRBV2 to TRBJ1-2; TRBD1 might be the D (6 bases). This CDR3 contains 13 residues. Trimming took off 5 bases at V and 4 bases at J, with 11 bases between the two ends. The V gene's germline CDR1 is SNHLY and CDR2 FYNNEI. CDR3 coding DNA: TGTGCCAGCAGTCCGGACAGAAGCTATGGCTACACCTTC. Translating gives CASSPDRSYGYTF.

The chain couples TRBV7-9 to TRBJ2-7; 8 nucleotides agree with TRBD1. This CDR3 has 14 residues. The junction had 4 bases not matched to a gene; V was cut back by 3 bases and J by 3 bases. The germline V gene encodes CDR1 SEHNR and CDR2 FQNEAQ (reference sequence). CDR3 nucleotide sequence: TGTGCCAGCAGCTTGGAAGGACAGGGCTACGAGCAGTACTTC. The encoded protein is CASSLEGQGYEQYF.

V is TRBV19 and J is TRBJ1-4, with TRBD1 identical over 10 bases. In germline, CDR1 is LNHDA, CDR2 SQIVND (reference sequence). This CDR3 is built from 20 residues. Losses at the gene ends were 6 bases for V and 6 bases for J; bases not matched to a gene: 22. The CDR3 region has the DNA TGTGCCAGTAGGAGTCCGCGGGGCCCACTCCGGACAGGGGGGTATGAAAAACTGTTTTTT. Its translation is CASRSPRGPLRTGGYEKLFF.

This chain uses TRBV28 with TRBJ1-3, with D tentatively TRBD1 (6 bases). This CDR3 comprises 14 residues. The V end was cut by 4 bases, the J end by 4 bases, with 11 bases between. Germline V gives CDR1 MDHEN, CDR2 SYDVKM. DNA for the CDR3: TGTGCCAGCAGTTATCAGGGGTCAGGAAACACCATATATTTT. Protein: CASSYQGSGNTIYF.

CDR3 nucleotides: TGTGCCAGCAGCCAATCTTCACTCAGGGACAGACGAATTTCCTACGAGCAGTACTTC. Encoded protein: CASSQSSLRDRRISYEQYF. The chain uses TRBV5-4 and TRBJ2-7; 7 bases fit TRBD1. Germline V gives CDR1 SGHNT, CDR2 YYREEE (reference sequence). V gave up 4 bases and J gave up 1 base; unmatched junction bases: 20. This CDR3 has 19 residues.

This rearrangement joins TRBV11-2 to TRBJ1-5, with D unclear. The V and J ends lost 1 base and 7 bases respectively, with 20 bases between them. This CDR3 spans 17 amino acids. Germline V lookup: CDR1 SGHAT, CDR2 FQNNGV. DNA for the CDR3: TGTGCCAGCAGCTTAGGGCAGCTAGGAACCCCTAACCAGCCCCAGCATTTT. Protein: CASSLGQLGTPNQPQHF.

This sequence joins TRBV5-1 and TRBJ2-7; possibly TRBD1 for D (5 bases). The CDR3 is 16 amino acids. The germline V gene has CDR1 SGHRS and CDR2 YFSETQ. V lost 3 bases and J lost 0, with 16 bases in between. This CDR3 is CASSSNPDSLSYEQYF. In DNA, the CDR3 is TGCGCCAGCAGCTCCAACCCCGACAGTCTCTCCTACGAGCAGTACTTC.

The chain joins TRBV18 to TRBJ1-1, with TRBD1 identical over 9 bases. The CDR3 extends over 16 amino acids. V lost 3 bases to trimming and J lost 7 bases; unmatched junction nucleotides: 12. Germline loops: CDR1 KGHSH, CDR2 LQKENI. CDR3 coding DNA: TGTGCCAGCTCACCGTTAGAGGGACAGGGCAGAAATGAAGCTTTCTTT. Protein sequence: CASSPLEGQGRNEAFF.

Comments on this clone: Other DNA sequences in the sample encode the same CDR3. CDR3 in amino acids: CASSNVAGLSYEQYF. In nucleotides, the CDR3 is TGTGCCAGCAGCAATGTAGCGGGACTCTCCTACGAGCAGTACTTC. This chain links TRBV5-6 with TRBJ2-7, with 8 bases fitting TRBD2. This CDR3 has 15 amino acids. V was clipped by 4 bases and J by 0 bases; unmatched bases: 6. Looked up from germline, CDR1 is SGHDT and CDR2 is YYEEEE.

The chain uses TRBV27 and TRBJ1-1, with 9 bases that match TRBD1. CDR1 MNHEY and CDR2 SMNVEV come from the germline V gene (reference sequence). The J segment lost 1 base and the V segment lost 5 bases, leaving 11 bases of the junction unmatched. The CDR3 is 17 residues long. This CDR3 is CASSQLTGGSRNTEAFF. In DNA form, the CDR3 reads TGTGCCAGCAGTCAATTGACAGGGGGGAGTCGGAACACTGAAGCTTTCTTT.

This chain links TRBV7-8 with TRBJ2-7; 13 bases line up with TRBD2. V gave up 5 bases and J gave up 6 bases; unmatched junction bases: 10. This CDR3 comprises 16 residues. Germline V gene lookup returns CDR1 SGHVS and CDR2 FQNEAQ. The CDR3 here is CASSARLAGGTFEQYF. The CDR3 DNA reads TGTGCCAGCAGCGCAAGACTAGCGGGGGGTACTTTCGAGCAGTACTTC.

The chain is built from TRBV19 and TRBJ1-2; 7 bases are a match to TRBD1. Per germline, CDR1 LNHDA and CDR2 SQIVND (reference sequence). The length of the CDR3 is 16 residues. V lost 5 bases to trimming and J lost 0 bases; unmatched junction nucleotides: 9. CDR3 sequence: CASSPRTGWANYGYTF. The CDR3, as DNA: TGTGCCAGTAGTCCCAGGACAGGATGGGCTAACTATGGCTACACCTTC.

V gene TRBV28 combines with J gene TRBJ1-3; unclear D gene. CDR1 MDHEN and CDR2 SYDVKM come from the germline V gene. This CDR3 has 14 amino acids. Trimming left V 2 bases short and J 4 bases short, with 9 bases between. The CDR3 loop is CASSLEGYGNTIYF. The CDR3 nucleotides read TGTGCCAGCAGTTTAGAGGGATACGGAAACACCATATATTTT.

The chain uses TRBV7-9 and TRBJ2-7; maybe TRBD2 (6 bases). Germline CDR1 SEHNR, CDR2 FQNEAQ (reference sequence). With 11 bases removed from V and 2 bases from J, the gap between germline ends came to 13 bases. The CDR3 runs 12 residues. In DNA form, the CDR3 reads TGTGCCGCTGGCCCGGGGGCCTACGAGCAGTACTTC. Its translation: CAAGPGAYEQYF.